One and the same sample provided the 26 T cell receptor beta chains below, sequenced in a study of technical replicates of blood from a handful of donors. Profiled with immunoSEQ multiplex PCR; TCRdb holds only in-frame clones, not every one. The data contain about 81,000 clones, about 97% of them singletons. Sequenced input: T cells isolated from PBMCs. Receptors originate from a human donor in good health.

The V and J genes are TRBV29-1 and TRBJ2-1; TRBD1 matches 7 bases. CDR1 SQVTM and CDR2 ANQGSEA come from the germline V gene. Trimming took 0 bases from V and 10 from J; bases not matched to a gene: 15. CDR3 size: 16 residues. The CDR3 DNA reads TGCAGCGTTGAAGACCACAGGGGCATAGGCTGGAGAGAGCAGTTCTTC. Translating it yields CSVEDHRGIGWREQFF.

The genes are TRBV13 and TRBJ2-7; 8 positions agree with TRBD1. Trimming took 5 bases from V and 6 from J; bases not matched to a gene: 6. The CDR3 extends over 13 amino acids. Germline values: CDR1 PRHDT, CDR2 FYEKMQ (reference sequence). The CDR3 reads CASSALTGGEQYF. The CDR3 nucleotides are TGTGCCAGCAGCGCCCTTACAGGGGGCGAGCAGTACTTC.

The chain combines TRBV2 with TRBJ2-1; 9 positions agree with TRBD1. Germline loops: CDR1 SNHLY, CDR2 FYNNEI. This CDR3 has 22 amino acids. V gave up 7 bases and J gave up 3 bases; unmatched junction bases: 28. Written as DNA, the CDR3 is TGTGCCAGCACCTACTCCGGGACAGGGTTTGGGGGAACTACCTCGGTCTACAATGAGCAGTTCTTC. Translation: CASTYSGTGFGGTTSVYNEQFF. The full variable domain, in which reference TRBV2 and TRBJ2-1 provide the parts outside the CDR3, is EPEVTQTPSHQVTQMGQEVILRCVPISNHLYFYWYRQILGQKVEFLVSFYNNEISEKSEIFDDQFSVERPDGSNFTLKIRSTKLEDSAMYFCASTYSGTGFGGTTSVYNEQFFGPGTRLTVL.

The chain joins TRBV11-2 to TRBJ1-2, with unresolved D. The germline CDR1 and CDR2 sequences are SGHAT and FQNNGV. The CDR3 totals 14 residues. V dropped 1 base and J dropped 0 bases, with 6 bases sitting between them. CDR3 amino acids: CASSLAWPNYGYTF. CDR3 DNA: TGTGCCAGCAGCTTAGCGTGGCCTAACTATGGCTACACCTTC.

For this clone: Distinct nucleotide sequences in the sample also encode this CDR3. The rearrangement links TRBV2 to TRBJ1-1, with D possibly TRBD1 on 5 matching bases. Germline CDR1 and CDR2: SNHLY and FYNNEI. V was shortened by 2 bases and J by 8 bases, with 9 bases between the two germline ends. This CDR3 spans 12 amino acids. The CDR3 DNA reads as TGTGCCAGCAGTGAAAGGGGCCCAGAAGCTTTCTTT. It translates to CASSERGPEAFF. Together with reference TRBV2 and TRBJ1-1, the CDR3 gives the full variable domain: EPEVTQTPSHQVTQMGQEVILRCVPISNHLYFYWYRQILGQKVEFLVSFYNNEISEKSEIFDDQFSVERPDGSNFTLKIRSTKLEDSAMYFCASSERGPEAFFGQGTRLTVV.

The chain links TRBV7-9 to TRBJ1-6, with unresolved D. V lost 5 bases and J lost 7, with 12 bases in between. The CDR3 contains 14 residues. The germline V gene has CDR1 SEHNR and CDR2 FQNEAQ (reference sequence). The CDR3 region has the DNA TGTGCCAGCAGCCCCGCTCCGGGGAATTCACCCCTCCACTTT. This translates into CASSPAPGNSPLHF.

The genes are TRBV9 and TRBJ2-3; 10 bases align to TRBD2. Germline CDR1 is SGDLS and CDR2 is YYNGEE. The CDR3 runs to 18 residues. V dropped 4 bases and J dropped 4; count of bases not matched to a gene: 15. This chain's CDR3 is CASSPRSSGSGGADTQYF. The CDR3 bases are TGTGCCAGCAGCCCACGTAGTAGCGGGAGCGGGGGGGCAGATACGCAGTATTTT.

The chain has TRBV9 and TRBJ2-5; 7 nucleotides align to TRBD1. The junction had 7 bases not matched to a gene; V was cut back by 3 bases and J by 5 bases. This CDR3 comprises 14 residues. Germline assignment: CDR1 SGDLS and CDR2 YYNGEE. The CDR3 DNA reads as TGTGCCAGCAGCGGAGGGGGCGCCGGGGAGACCCAGTACTTC. This encodes CASSGGGAGETQYF.

This clone was seen just once. The genes are TRBV6-5 and TRBJ2-5, with 11 nucleotides matching TRBD2. CDR1 MNHEY and CDR2 SVGAGI come from the germline V gene. Losses at the gene ends were 4 bases for V and 5 bases for J; bases not matched to a gene: 9. The CDR3 sequence is 16 residues long. CDR3 DNA: TGTGCCAGCAGTTCAATAGCGGGAGGGCCGGGGGAGACCCAGTACTTC. Encoded protein: CASSSIAGGPGETQYF.

The chain employs TRBV6-1 and TRBJ2-7, with D perhaps matching TRBD1 (6 bases). V lost 6 bases, J lost 7 bases, and 22 bases lay in between. In germline, CDR1 is MNHNS, CDR2 SASEGT. This CDR3 region has 15 residues. Written as DNA, the CDR3 is TGTGCCAGCAGCACCGGGACAACGGGAATGTATGAGCAGTACTTC. Its protein product is CASSTGTTGMYEQYF.

The genes are TRBV14 and TRBJ1-2, with D hard to call. V lost 1 base to trimming and J lost 1 base, with 13 bases between them. The CDR3 has 16 amino acids. Germline V gene lookup returns CDR1 SGHDN and CDR2 FVKESK. The CDR3 loop is CASSQVLKHINYGYTF. CDR3 bases: TGTGCCAGCAGCCAAGTATTGAAGCATATTAACTATGGCTACACCTTC.

The CDR3 here is CASPGTEAFF. CDR3 nucleotides: TGTGCCAGCCCGGGGACTGAAGCTTTCTTT. The chain employs TRBV6-6 and TRBJ1-1; no definite D call. The CDR3 covers 10 residues. V lost 8 bases to trimming and J lost 5 bases, with 6 bases between them. The germline V gene encodes CDR1 MNHNY and CDR2 SVGAGI (reference sequence).

The chain joins TRBV2 to TRBJ1-1; no firm D call. The V end lost 7 bases, the J end lost 4 bases, and 7 bases lay between the germline ends. Germline loops: CDR1 SNHLY, CDR2 FYNNEI. The CDR3 is 11 residues long. The CDR3, as DNA: TGTGCCAGCAATTACGGCACTGAAGCTTTCTTT. Amino acids: CASNYGTEAFF.

The V and J genes are TRBV5-5 and TRBJ2-7; D may be TRBD2 (5 bases). The CDR3 extends over 12 amino acids. V dropped 2 bases and J dropped 7 bases, with 10 bases sitting between them. The germline gives CDR1 SGHKS, CDR2 YYEKEE (reference sequence). The CDR3 bases are TGTGCCAGCAGCTTTATAGCGCGAGAGCAGTACTTC. Translating it yields CASSFIAREQYF.

The genes are TRBV28 and TRBJ1-3, with TRBD1 identical over 8 bases. Germline assignment: CDR1 MDHEN and CDR2 SYDVKM. The CDR3 is made up of 19 amino acids. J gave up 0 bases and V 4 bases, and 14 bases lay outside the gene matches. CDR3 protein: CASSYLGRGQASSGNTIYF. DNA of the CDR3: TGTGCCAGCAGTTATTTGGGTCGGGGACAGGCTTCCTCTGGAAACACCATATATTTT.

The V call is TRBV4-1, the J call TRBJ1-1; no clear D gene. The CDR3 has 13 residues. V lost 3 bases to trimming and J lost 8 bases, with 13 bases between them. The germline V gene has CDR1 MGHRA and CDR2 YSYEKL. The CDR3 DNA reads as TGCGCCAGCAGCCACCTTCCGGCGGAAGAAGCTTTCTTT. This codes for CASSHLPAEEAFF.

The V call is TRBV6-5, the J call TRBJ2-5; 8 bases are shared with TRBD2. The germline CDR1 and CDR2 sequences are MNHEY and SVGAGI. This CDR3 spans 14 amino acids. V gave up 6 bases and J gave up 5 bases; unmatched junction bases: 8. This chain's CDR3 is CASRSGGPGETQYF. DNA for the CDR3: TGTGCCAGCAGATCGGGAGGGCCGGGGGAGACCCAGTACTTC.

CDR3 nucleotides: TGTGCCAGCAGCTTAGGTACAGGGCAAAATGGCTACACCTTC. This translates into CASSLGTGQNGYTF. This chain links TRBV7-9 with TRBJ1-2, with a weak D call TRBD1 (6 bases). V was clipped by 1 base and J by 6 bases, with 12 bases between them. This CDR3 is built from 14 residues. Looked up from germline, CDR1 is SEHNR and CDR2 is FQNEAQ (reference sequence).

The chain couples TRBV6-4 to TRBJ2-2; unclear D gene. The CDR3 runs to 15 residues. Germline V gives CDR1 MRHNA, CDR2 SNTAGT. The ends were cut back, 3 bases at V and 0 bases at J, with 8 bases in the middle. The CDR3 nucleotides are TGTGCCAGCAGTGAGTCCGGTCCGAACACCGGGGAGCTGTTTTTT. It translates to CASSESGPNTGELFF.

Only one count was recorded for this clone. V is TRBV29-1 and J is TRBJ2-7; possible D gene TRBD2, 6 bases. Looked up from germline, CDR1 is SQVTM and CDR2 is ANQGSEA. V lost 5 bases and J 0 bases, leaving 14 bases between the germline ends. The length of the CDR3 is 14 residues. CDR3 amino acids: CSVLRDGSSYEQYF. CDR3 nucleotide sequence: TGCAGCGTTCTCAGGGACGGGAGCTCCTACGAGCAGTACTTC.

The chain has TRBV7-9 and TRBJ2-2; tentatively, D is TRBD2 (5 bases). The CDR3 totals 16 residues. Germline V lookup: CDR1 SEHNR, CDR2 FQNEAQ (reference sequence). The V gene lost 7 bases and the J gene lost 3 bases, with 18 bases spanning the gap. CDR3 nucleotides: TGTGCCAGCACCTACCCCCGAGGGCGGGACACCGGGGAGCTGTTTTTT. It yields the protein CASTYPRGRDTGELFF.

V is TRBV6-6 and J is TRBJ2-7; a possible D gene is TRBD1 (6 bases). The CDR3 covers 14 residues. V lost 8 bases, J lost 0 bases, and 14 bases lay in between. Per the germline V gene, CDR1 is MNHNY and CDR2 is SVGAGI (reference sequence). This CDR3 is CASLDSDHSYEQYF. The CDR3 DNA is TGTGCCAGCCTGGACAGCGACCACTCCTACGAGCAGTACTTC.

This rearrangement joins TRBV29-1 to TRBJ2-3, with D perhaps TRBD2 (5 bases). This CDR3 spans 14 amino acids. Germline CDR1 SQVTM, CDR2 ANQGSEA. The CDR3 DNA reads as TGCGGCTCCGTGAGGGCAGGAGGCACAGATACGCAGTATTTT. This translates into CGSVRAGGTDTQYF.

The chain is built from TRBV19 and TRBJ1-5; TRBD1 aligns across 7 bases. CDR1 and CDR2 from the germline V gene are LNHDA and SQIVND (reference sequence). This CDR3 has 15 amino acids. The junction had 4 bases not matched to a gene; V was cut back by 3 bases and J by 2 bases. The DNA for the CDR3 is TGTGCCAGTAGTATCCCGGGACAGCGCAATCAGCCCCAGCATTTT. Translated, it gives CASSIPGQRNQPQHF.

This chain connects TRBV19 to TRBJ2-7; 9 positions match TRBD1. Germline values: CDR1 LNHDA, CDR2 SQIVND (reference sequence). The CDR3 length is 13 residues. After removal of 9 bases from V and 3 bases from J, the junction contained 6 bases not matched to a gene. CDR3: CASGQGTVYEQYF. CDR3 in DNA: TGTGCCAGCGGACAGGGGACGGTCTACGAGCAGTACTTC.

The V call is TRBV28, the J call TRBJ1-1, with D possibly being TRBD1 (6 bases). Per the germline V gene, CDR1 is MDHEN and CDR2 is SYDVKM. This CDR3 is 15 amino acids long. V was shortened by 6 bases and J by 5 bases, with 19 bases between the two germline ends. CDR3 in amino acids: CASRKADRIGTEAFF. CDR3 in DNA: TGTGCCAGCAGAAAGGCCGACAGGATCGGTACTGAAGCTTTCTTT.